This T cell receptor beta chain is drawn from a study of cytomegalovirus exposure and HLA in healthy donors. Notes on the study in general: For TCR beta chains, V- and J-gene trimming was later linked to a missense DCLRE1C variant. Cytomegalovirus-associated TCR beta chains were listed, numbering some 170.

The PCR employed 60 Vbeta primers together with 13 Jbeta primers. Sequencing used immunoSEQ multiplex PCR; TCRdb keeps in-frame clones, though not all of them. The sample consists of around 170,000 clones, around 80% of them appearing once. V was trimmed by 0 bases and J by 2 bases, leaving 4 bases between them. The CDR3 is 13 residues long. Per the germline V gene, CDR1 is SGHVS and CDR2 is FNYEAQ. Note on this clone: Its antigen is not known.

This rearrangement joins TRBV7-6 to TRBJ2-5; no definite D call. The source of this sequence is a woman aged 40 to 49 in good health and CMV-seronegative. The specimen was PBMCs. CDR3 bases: TGTGCCAGCAGCTTAGCGGCACAAGAGACCCAGTACTTC. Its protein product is CASSLAAQETQYF.